This record looks at one T cell receptor (beta chain) sequence and its context. Its antigen is as yet unknown. The source of the sample is a study of regulatory T cells in long-lasting Graves disease. Study-wide results and caveats: Favoring TRBV28, TRBJ1-2 and TRBJ2-5 was a feature seen in persistent disease. Patients with persistent disease shared 2,700 or so public clonotypes, outpacing the roughly 970 shared by new patients.

In building TCR beta libraries, iRepertoire HTBI primers were used together with Arm-PCR of CDR3 regions. From the multiplex PCR reads, TCRdb called clonotypes with MiXCR, one entry per CDR3 protein. The sample has about 220,000 distinct CDR3 sequences, 15% to 20% seen once; the top ten hold 10% to 15%. V lost 1 base, J lost 5 bases, and 11 bases stayed unmatched. This CDR3 is built from 19 residues. The germline V gene encodes CDR1 SGHAT and CDR2 FQNNGV. Time point described: newly diagnosed GD, antithyroid drugs for less than 3 months. RNA isolated from PBMCs was used to make the TCR library. A further study also used this sample, focusing on T cells in Graves' hyperthyroidism and ophthalmopathy. From that second work: Ophthalmopathy and stable hyperthyroidism were separated by a 13 V-J model.

This sequence joins TRBV11-2 and TRBJ2-1; 13 nucleotides align to TRBD2. The sequence was collected from a woman in her 30s with Graves disease. This sample comprised peripheral blood mononuclear cells (PBMCs), obtained at new diagnosis, from a patient treated with antithyroid drugs. The CDR3 here is CASSLGRLAGGSEDNEQFF. The CDR3 DNA sequence: TGTGCCAGCAGCTTAGGGAGACTAGCGGGAGGATCAGAAGACAATGAGCAGTTCTTC.